The 32 T cell receptor beta chains below all came from one sample that was sequenced in a study of type 1 regulatory T cells. From the reads, TCRdb called clonotypes with MiXCR, one entry per CDR3 protein. Here the sample spans 68,000 or so distinct CDR3 sequences, almost 50% being singletons. Their cognate antigens are unknown. Sequenced sample: cultured non-Tr1 T cells, either the whole culture or a sorted T cell fraction (not recorded which). These receptors originate from a human donor in good health.

In its sample, this clonotype was seen a few times. This chain links TRBV5-5 with TRBJ2-5; no clear D gene. CDR3 length: 14 residues. V shed 4 bases and J shed 3 bases, with 13 bases lying between them. Germline V gene sequence: CDR1 SGHKS, CDR2 YYEKEE (reference sequence). CDR3 DNA sequence: TGTGCCAGCAGCGGCGGACGGTTAGAAGAGACCCAGTACTTC. Protein product: CASSGGRLEETQYF.

This clonotype was recorded at least ten times. The V and J genes are TRBV20-1 and TRBJ2-3, with TRBD2 matching 16 bases. V lost 6 bases to trimming and J lost 1 base; unmatched junction nucleotides: 10. Germline values: CDR1 DFQATT, CDR2 SNEGSKA (reference sequence). This CDR3 contains 18 residues. CDR3 nucleotides: TGCAGTGCCACGGGACTAGCGGGGGGGCCAGGGGGCACAGATACGCAGTATTTT. Protein product: CSATGLAGGPGGTDTQYF.

This clonotype turned up a few times. The chain couples TRBV7-2 to TRBJ1-2; unclear D gene. Germline V lookup: CDR1 SGHTA, CDR2 FQGNSA. The CDR3 length is 12 residues. V was trimmed by 1 base and J by 4 bases, leaving 4 bases between them. The CDR3 DNA sequence: TGTGCCAGCAGCTTAGAACGCTATGGCTACACCTTC. Translating gives CASSLERYGYTF.

On this clonotype itself: Mismatch with germline at one junction end may stem from a read error. The chain recombines TRBV7-7 with TRBJ2-3; no firm D call. Germline lookup yields CDR1 SSHAT and CDR2 FNYEAQ (reference sequence). This CDR3 is built from 14 residues. Here the CDR3 reads CASSLKPDTDTQYF. In nucleotides, the CDR3 is TGTGCTAGCAGCTTAAAGCCGGACACAGATACGCAGTATTTT.

The J gene is TRBJ2-5, the V gene TRBV7-9; 7 nucleotides align to TRBD1. The V and J ends lost 5 bases and 5 bases, in that order; junction bases with no gene match: 8. The CDR3 extends over 14 amino acids. Per germline, CDR1 SEHNR and CDR2 FQNEAQ (reference sequence). The chain's CDR3 is CASSTRTGAETQYF. The CDR3, as DNA: TGTGCCAGCAGCACCCGGACAGGCGCGGAGACCCAGTACTTC.

This clonotype was detected a few times. The chain recombines TRBV7-9 with TRBJ2-1; D remains ambiguous. CDR1 is SEHNR and CDR2 is FQNEAQ in the germline V gene (reference sequence). With 5 bases removed from V and 12 bases from J, the gap between germline ends came to 17 bases. The CDR3 loop spans 13 amino acids. CDR3 residues: CASSDLDWAGQFF. The CDR3 DNA sequence: TGTGCCAGCAGCGACCTGGATTGGGCAGGGCAGTTCTTC.

This clonotype was seen only once. This chain uses TRBV18 with TRBJ2-1; 11 bases match TRBD2. V lost 3 bases to trimming and J lost 9 bases; unmatched junction nucleotides: 1. The CDR3 has 13 amino acids. CDR1 and CDR2 from the germline V gene are KGHSH and LQKENI. The CDR3: CASSPGTSGEQFF. The CDR3 DNA follows: TGTGCCAGCTCACCCGGGACTAGCGGTGAGCAGTTCTTC.

The rearrangement uses TRBV2 and TRBJ2-7, with D tentatively TRBD2 (6 bases). The CDR3 extends over 14 amino acids. Germline lookup yields CDR1 SNHLY and CDR2 FYNNEI. Trimming took off 6 bases at V and 2 bases at J, with 14 bases between the two ends. The CDR3 sequence is CASRRGQSTYEQYF. In nucleotides, the CDR3 is TGTGCCAGCAGGCGGGGTCAGAGCACCTACGAGCAGTACTTC.

The genes are TRBV12-3 or TRBV12-4 and TRBJ2-5, with a weak D call TRBD2 (5 bases). This CDR3 contains 15 residues. V was pared by 5 bases and J by 4 bases, with 17 bases between. The CDR3 is CASSLTRGGRETQYF. The CDR3 DNA reads as TGTGCCAGCAGTCTTACACGGGGTGGGAGAGAGACCCAGTACTTC.

A note on this clonotype: This CDR3 fails to terminate in the conserved phenylalanine or tryptophan, so it likely reflects a read error. The rearrangement links TRBV20-1 to TRBJ2-5; TRBD2 matches at 9 bases. The V gene's germline CDR1 is DFQATT and CDR2 SNEGSKA (reference sequence). Losses at the gene ends were 3 bases for V and 7 bases for J; bases not matched to a gene: 9. CDR3 length: 14 residues. CDR3 loop: CSARDAGGLGTQYL. As DNA, the CDR3 is TGCAGTGCTAGGGACGCGGGGGGGCTAGGGACCCAGTACCTC.

This clonotype was seen at least ten times. The chain carries TRBV24-1 and TRBJ2-3, with 15 bases that match TRBD2. Germline lookup yields CDR1 KGHDR and CDR2 SFDVKD. CDR3 length: 17 residues. With 4 bases clipped from V and 7 bases from J, the junction kept 8 bases outside the gene matches. CDR3 residues: CATSDPGLAGGPNTQYF. Written as DNA, the CDR3 is TGTGCCACCAGTGACCCAGGACTAGCGGGGGGGCCAAATACGCAGTATTTT.

This clonotype was detected only a few times. The rearrangement links TRBV19 to TRBJ2-6, with a tentative D call TRBD1 (5 bases). The CDR3 contains 19 residues. Germline CDR1 LNHDA, CDR2 SQIVND (reference sequence). V lost 3 bases and J 0 bases, leaving 18 bases between the germline ends. CDR3 in amino acids: CASSMRMQGKSSGANVLTF. CDR3 DNA: TGTGCCAGTAGTATGAGGATGCAGGGTAAAAGCTCTGGGGCCAACGTCCTGACTTTC.

The CDR3 protein is CASIPGGPGRYTF. CDR3 DNA: TGTGCCAGCATCCCAGGGGGGCCCGGGCGCTACACCTTC. This chain connects TRBV6-1 to TRBJ1-2; 7 nucleotides match TRBD1. This CDR3 contains 13 residues. Trimming removed 7 bases from V and 9 bases from J; junction bases left unmatched: 11. Germline values: CDR1 MNHNS, CDR2 SASEGT.

This sequence joins TRBV19 and TRBJ2-7; perhaps TRBD1 as D (6 bases). V lost 6 bases, J lost 6 bases, and 12 bases lay in between. The CDR3 has 12 amino acids. In germline, CDR1 is LNHDA, CDR2 SQIVND (reference sequence). The CDR3 bases are TGTGCCAGTAGAAAATTGACAGGCGAGCAGTACTTC. Translated, it gives CASRKLTGEQYF.

The chain combines TRBV20-1 with TRBJ1-1, with 8 bases fitting TRBD1. The CDR3 runs to 14 residues. The V segment lost 0 bases and the J segment 2 bases; nucleotides outside the gene matches: 2. Germline lookup yields CDR1 DFQATT and CDR2 SNEGSKA (reference sequence). CDR3 region: CSARDDRGNTEAFF. CDR3 nucleotide sequence: TGCAGTGCTAGAGATGACAGGGGTAACACTGAAGCTTTCTTT.

V usage is TRBV3-1 and J usage is TRBJ2-1; TRBD2 aligns across 11 bases. This CDR3 has 16 residues. The junction had 8 bases not matched to a gene; V was cut back by 4 bases and J by 6 bases. Germline assignment: CDR1 LGHDT and CDR2 YNNKEL (reference sequence). In nucleotides, the CDR3 is TGTGCCAGCAGCCCTCCACTAGCGGGGGTACGCAATGAGCAGTTCTTC. This codes for CASSPPLAGVRNEQFF.

The chain carries TRBV2 and TRBJ1-5; TRBD1 might be the D (6 bases). Trimming cost V 4 bases and J 7 bases, with 17 bases left between them. This CDR3 has 15 residues. Germline V gene data show CDR1 as SNHLY and CDR2 as FYNNEI. In DNA form, the CDR3 reads TGTGCCAGCAGTGGGCCCCAGGGGCGCGGGCAGCCCCAGCATTTT. It encodes CASSGPQGRGQPQHF. Based on the CDR3 plus reference TRBV2 and TRBJ1-5, the full variable domain is EPEVTQTPSHQVTQMGQEVILRCVPISNHLYFYWYRQILGQKVEFLVSFYNNEISEKSEIFDDQFSVERPDGSNFTLKIRSTKLEDSAMYFCASSGPQGRGQPQHFGDGTRLSIL.

This chain uses TRBV7-2 with TRBJ1-3, with D perhaps matching TRBD1 (6 bases). CDR3 length: 13 residues. Per the germline V gene, CDR1 is SGHTA and CDR2 is FQGNSA. Deletions cut 5 bases from V and 7 bases from J, with 12 bases between. CDR3 DNA sequence: TGTGCCAGCAGCCCAGAGGGGGGGAACACCATATATTTT. Protein product: CASSPEGGNTIYF.

This clonotype was seen just once. The J gene is TRBJ2-3, the V gene TRBV20-1, with D possibly TRBD2 on 6 matching bases. The CDR3 is 14 amino acids. Germline V gives CDR1 DFQATT, CDR2 SNEGSKA (reference sequence). Trimming stripped 6 bases from V and 0 bases from J, with 13 bases between. DNA of the CDR3: TGCAGTGCCCCAGGGACTCCAAGCACAGATACGCAGTATTTT. Translating it yields CSAPGTPSTDTQYF.

This clonotype occurred a few times. V gene TRBV7-9 combines with J gene TRBJ2-3; D ambiguous. CDR3 length: 11 amino acids. CDR1 is SEHNR and CDR2 is FQNEAQ in the germline V gene (reference sequence). Deletions cut 7 bases from V and 2 bases from J, with 4 bases between. The CDR3 nucleotides read TGTGCCAGCACTTACACAGATACGCAGTATTTT. Amino acids: CASTYTDTQYF.

This chain links TRBV11-2 with TRBJ1-2; perhaps TRBD1 as D (5 bases). Germline V gives CDR1 SGHAT, CDR2 FQNNGV. This CDR3 is built from 13 residues. V lost 7 bases and J lost 6, with 15 bases in between. CDR3 amino acids: CASNLDRSHGYTF. In DNA, the CDR3 is TGTGCCAGCAACCTTGACAGAAGCCATGGCTACACCTTC.

The chain couples TRBV2 to TRBJ1-2, with 9 bases that match TRBD1. The trim removed 11 bases at V and 5 bases at J, leaving 6 bases unmatched. The CDR3 consists of 12 residues. Germline V gene sequence: CDR1 SNHLY, CDR2 FYNNEI. As DNA, the CDR3 is TGTGCCTCAACAGGGGGCCAATATGGCTACACCTTC. Translating it yields CASTGGQYGYTF.

This clonotype was counted between two and nine times. The chain joins TRBV18 to TRBJ1-2; D unclear. The CDR3 contains 13 residues. The ends were cut back, 3 bases at V and 7 bases at J, with 12 bases in the middle. CDR1 is KGHSH and CDR2 is LQKENI in the germline V gene. CDR3 nucleotides: TGTGCCAGCTCACCCGGGCAGCAAGCTGGCTACACCTTC. This translates into CASSPGQQAGYTF.

The rearrangement uses TRBV5-5 and TRBJ1-1; D ambiguous. Germline V gene sequence: CDR1 SGHKS, CDR2 YYEKEE (reference sequence). The CDR3 contains 13 residues. V lost 4 bases and J 5 bases, leaving 12 bases between the germline ends. The CDR3 protein is CASSTAVGTEAFF. CDR3 coding DNA: TGTGCCAGCAGCACCGCGGTAGGGACTGAAGCTTTCTTT.

This clonotype was detected a few times. Written as DNA, the CDR3 is TGCGCCAGCAGCTTGTTGAATGAGCAGTTCTTC. Translated: CASSLLNEQFF. The V gene is TRBV5-1, the J gene TRBJ2-1; unclear D gene. Per germline, CDR1 SGHRS and CDR2 YFSETQ. The CDR3 loop spans 11 amino acids. Trimming took 1 base from V and 7 from J, leaving 3 bases between them.

This rearrangement joins TRBV6-2 or TRBV6-3 to TRBJ2-5; 11 nucleotides match TRBD1. Per the germline V gene, CDR1 is MNHEY and CDR2 is SVGEGT. The trim removed 4 bases at V and 6 bases at J, leaving 10 bases unmatched. The CDR3 has 16 amino acids. The CDR3 loop is CASSFLGQGVRQTQYF. DNA for the CDR3: TGTGCCAGCAGTTTTTTGGGACAGGGGGTTCGGCAGACCCAGTACTTC.

This chain joins TRBV6-5 and TRBJ2-2, with 7 bases aligning to TRBD2. The J segment lost 4 bases and the V segment lost 7 bases, leaving 21 bases of the junction unmatched. The CDR3 sequence is 19 residues long. Per the germline V gene, CDR1 is MNHEY and CDR2 is SVGAGI. The CDR3 region is CASKGTTWASREGTGELFF. The CDR3 nucleotides are TGTGCCAGCAAAGGGACGACATGGGCTAGCAGGGAGGGCACCGGGGAGCTGTTTTTT.

The rearrangement joins TRBV7-9 to TRBJ2-3; perhaps TRBD1 as D (8 bases). Trimming stripped 5 bases from V and 6 bases from J, with 33 bases between. The germline V gene encodes CDR1 SEHNR and CDR2 FQNEAQ (reference sequence). This CDR3 region has 20 residues. The chain's CDR3 is CASSTSRGRGRRSGADTQYF. CDR3 sequence (DNA): TGTGCCAGCAGCACATCCCGGGGCAGGGGGCGGAGGAGCGGGGCTGATACGCAGTATTTT.

The chain employs TRBV4-2 and TRBJ1-6; D is ambiguous. This CDR3 has 15 residues. Germline-derived CDR1 and CDR2 are LGHNA and YNFKEQ. Trimming left V 1 base short and J 3 bases short, with 7 bases between. The chain's CDR3 is CASSQADFYNSPLHF. The CDR3 DNA reads TGTGCCAGCAGCCAAGCGGATTTCTATAATTCACCCCTCCACTTT.

This clonotype appeared a few times. The rearrangement uses TRBV9 and TRBJ1-6; tentative D call: TRBD1 (5 bases). V was cut by 0 bases and J by 10 bases, with 11 bases left in between. The CDR3 contains 14 residues. Germline-derived CDR1 and CDR2 are SGDLS and YYNGEE. The CDR3 is CASSVVQGKSPLHF. The CDR3 DNA reads TGTGCCAGCAGCGTAGTCCAGGGCAAATCACCCCTCCACTTT.

V usage is TRBV7-2 and J usage is TRBJ1-2, with TRBD1 matching over 8 bases. This CDR3 has 15 amino acids. V lost 3 bases and J lost 5; bases outside the gene matches: 8. CDR1 and CDR2 from the germline V gene are SGHTA and FQGNSA. The CDR3 DNA reads TGTGCCAGCAGCTTGAGCAGGGGGCGAGGATATGGCTACACCTTC. It codes for CASSLSRGRGYGYTF.

The rearrangement uses TRBV7-2 and TRBJ2-5; D could derive from TRBD1 or TRBD2 (6 bases each). This CDR3 region has 14 residues. Deletions cut 7 bases from V and 2 bases from J, with 14 bases between. The V gene's germline CDR1 is SGHTA and CDR2 FQGNSA. As DNA, the CDR3 is TGTGCCAGCACCAAAGGGGGGACTCAAGAGACCCAGTACTTC. Its protein product is CASTKGGTQETQYF.